The 5 T cell receptor beta chains below were found in one sample sequenced in a study of monozygotic twins with inflammatory bowel disease (dated by TCRdb to the late 2010s). Library construction relied on 5' RACE. Sequencer: Illumina HiSeq 2500. TCRdb reprocessed the sequencing reads and holds a single record per CDR3 protein sequence, with no DNA. The table for this sample records around 410,000 distinct CDR3 sequences. Jointly, the top ten make up under 3% of the sample. Sequenced material: blood. These TCRs come from a human donor with ulcerative colitis or Crohn's disease, or a healthy co-twin of an affected twin (not recorded which).

CDR3 residues: CSALSTLGETQYF. This chain connects TRBV20-1 to TRBJ2-5. Germline-derived CDR1 and CDR2 are DFQATT and SNEGSKA (reference sequence). The CDR3 is made up of 13 amino acids.

V usage is TRBV28 and J usage is TRBJ1-6. The CDR3 covers 14 residues. Germline CDR1 is MDHEN and CDR2 is SYDVKM. CDR3 sequence: CASKPRRFYSPLHF. The full variable domain, its missing parts supplied by reference TRBV28 and TRBJ1-6, is DVKVTQSSRYLVKRTGEKVFLECVQDMDHENMFWYRQDPGLGLRLIYFSYDVKMKEKGDIPEGYSVSREKKERFSLILESASTNQTSMYLCASKPRRFYSPLHFGNGTRLTVT.

The rearrangement links TRBV7-9 to TRBJ2-7. Germline V gives CDR1 SEHNR, CDR2 FQNEAQ (reference sequence). The CDR3 totals 15 residues. CDR3 loop: CASSLPDGSSYEQYF.

V is TRBV7-2 and J is TRBJ2-3; TCRdb's D call of TRBD2 is untestable without DNA. This CDR3 region has 16 residues. The germline V gene encodes CDR1 SGHTA and CDR2 FQGNSA. The CDR3 protein is CASSARLAGGPDTQYF. Filled out from reference TRBV7-2 and TRBJ2-3, the complete variable domain reads GAGVSQSPSNKVTEKGKDVELRCDPISGHTALYWYRQSLGQGLEFLIYFQGNSAPDKSGLPSDRFSAERTGGSVSTLTIQRTQQEDSAVYLCASSARLAGGPDTQYFGPGTRLTVL.

The chain joins TRBV24-1 to TRBJ1-5; TCRdb designates TRBD1, a call that cannot be tested without DNA. Germline V gives CDR1 KGHDR, CDR2 SFDVKD. There are 13 residues in the CDR3. This CDR3 is CATSDRGNQPQHF.